A single TCR beta chain is shown here with its context. Its specificity is unknown. Vbeta (60) and Jbeta (13) primers were used in the PCR. The protocol was immunoSEQ multiplex PCR, while the TCRdb copy is restricted to in-frame clones and leaves out a portion. The sample includes 50,000 to 60,000 clones. This record belongs to a study of cytomegalovirus exposure and HLA in healthy donors. Across the whole study: Genotyping showed roughly 77% of roughly 390 donors falling in the Caucasian-associated ancestry cluster.

Findings and caveats of the study: A later analysis linked a missense variant in DCLRE1C to the trimming of TCR beta V and J genes. Researchers left out some V segments, among them TRBV6-2 and TRBV6-3, as indistinguishable. About 180 TCR beta chains were listed as cytomegalovirus-associated.

There are 15 residues in the CDR3. Germline values: CDR1 MDHEN, CDR2 SYDVKM. J lost 5 bases, V lost 2 bases, and 6 bases had no gene match. The chain joins TRBV28 to TRBJ2-5; 9 positions match TRBD1. Sequencing was performed on PBMCs. This sequence originates from a male donor in good health and CMV-seronegative. The DNA of the CDR3 is TGTGCCAGCAGTTTAGAGGACAGGGGAAGCGAGACCCAGTACTTC. This translates into CASSLEDRGSETQYF. Based on the CDR3 plus reference TRBV28 and TRBJ2-5, the full variable domain is DVKVTQSSRYLVKRTGEKVFLECVQDMDHENMFWYRQDPGLGLRLIYFSYDVKMKEKGDIPEGYSVSREKKERFSLILESASTNQTSMYLCASSLEDRGSETQYFGPGTRLLVL.